These 5 T cell receptor beta chains originate from one sample sequenced in a study of OX40 agonist ivuxolimab in advanced cancers. Assay used: immunoSEQ multiplex PCR; TCRdb lists only in-frame clones, some missing. The sample records around 8,000 clones, about four fifths being singletons. Here the sequenced sample was CD4+ or CD8+ T cells sorted from blood, taken in a trial of the OX40 agonist ivuxolimab. These receptors came from an adult with an advanced solid tumor such as melanoma, head and neck, liver or kidney cancer.

The chain combines TRBV7-6 with TRBJ2-5; TRBD2 agrees at 9 bases. Germline V gene data show CDR1 as SGHVS and CDR2 as FNYEAQ. The CDR3 length is 15 residues. The V gene end was trimmed by 4 bases and the J gene end by 3 bases; junction bases not matched to a gene: 6. The CDR3 reads CASSYLGLAEETQYF. The CDR3 nucleotides read TGTGCCAGCAGCTACCTGGGACTAGCTGAAGAGACCCAGTACTTC.

J is TRBJ1-1 and V is TRBV15, with D maybe TRBD1 (6 bases). The V and J ends lost 6 bases and 1 base respectively, with 12 bases between them. The CDR3 totals 14 residues. The V gene's germline CDR1 is LNHNV and CDR2 YYDKDF (reference sequence). DNA for the CDR3: TGTGCCACCAGTTTTGGCAGGGGGAACACTGAAGCTTTCTTT. This encodes CATSFGRGNTEAFF.

This chain links TRBV11-2 with TRBJ2-5; perhaps D is TRBD1 or TRBD2 (5 bases each). V was shortened by 7 bases and J by 1 base, with 13 bases between the two germline ends. This CDR3 spans 14 amino acids. CDR1 SGHAT and CDR2 FQNNGV come from the germline V gene. CDR3 sequence: CASNPGTIQETQYF. The CDR3 nucleotides read TGTGCCAGCAACCCGGGGACCATCCAAGAGACCCAGTACTTC. Full variable domain (rest looked up from reference TRBV11-2 and TRBJ2-5): EAGVAQSPRYKIIEKRQSVAFWCNPISGHATLYWYQQILGQGPKLLIQFQNNGVVDDSQLPKDRFSAERLKGVDSTLKIQPAKLEDSAVYLCASNPGTIQETQYFGPGTRLLVL.

The CDR3 loop is CASTMGRSYHEQYF. CDR3 in DNA: TGTGCCAGCACCATGGGGCGTTCTTACCACGAGCAGTACTTC. The V call is TRBV28, the J call TRBJ2-7, with D possibly being TRBD1 (5 bases). The V end lost 7 bases, the J end lost 5 bases, and 18 bases lay between the germline ends. The CDR3 extends over 14 amino acids. Germline-derived CDR1 and CDR2 are MDHEN and SYDVKM.

The chain links TRBV2 to TRBJ2-3; perhaps TRBD2 as D (7 bases). The CDR3 is 18 amino acids. Deletions cut 4 bases from V and 2 bases from J, with 22 bases between. Germline loops: CDR1 SNHLY, CDR2 FYNNEI. In DNA, the CDR3 is TGTGCCAGCAGTGGCAACAGGGAGAGCGGGACTTCCACAGATACGCAGTATTTT. Translation gives CASSGNRESGTSTDTQYF.